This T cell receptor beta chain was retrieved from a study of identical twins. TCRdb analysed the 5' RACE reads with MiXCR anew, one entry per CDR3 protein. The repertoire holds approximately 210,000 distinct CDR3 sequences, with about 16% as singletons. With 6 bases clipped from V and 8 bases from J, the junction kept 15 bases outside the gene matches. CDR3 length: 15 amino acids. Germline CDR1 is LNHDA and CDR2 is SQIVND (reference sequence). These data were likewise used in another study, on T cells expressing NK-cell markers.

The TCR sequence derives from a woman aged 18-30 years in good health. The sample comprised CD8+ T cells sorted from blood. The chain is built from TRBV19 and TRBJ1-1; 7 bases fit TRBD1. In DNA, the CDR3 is TGTGCCAGTAGGCCCGGGACAGCCCCCTTCTGGGAAGCTTTCTTT. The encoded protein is CASRPGTAPFWEAFF.